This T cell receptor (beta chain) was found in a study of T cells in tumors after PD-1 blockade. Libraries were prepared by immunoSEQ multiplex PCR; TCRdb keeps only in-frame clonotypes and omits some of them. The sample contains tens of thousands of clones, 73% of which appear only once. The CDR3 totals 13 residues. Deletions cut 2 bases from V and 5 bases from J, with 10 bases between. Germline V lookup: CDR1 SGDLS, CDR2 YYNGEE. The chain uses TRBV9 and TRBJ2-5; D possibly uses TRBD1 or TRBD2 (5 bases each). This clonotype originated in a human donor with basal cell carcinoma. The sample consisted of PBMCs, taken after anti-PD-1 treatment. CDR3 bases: TGTGCCAGCAGCGTGAGGGGTGAGGAGACCCAGTACTTC. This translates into CASSVRGEETQYF.